Listed here are 32 T cell receptor beta chains from one sample, sequenced in a study of cytotoxic CD8 clonotypes in ibrutinib-treated CLL (dated by TCRdb to the early 2020s). The library came from the immunoSEQ multiplex PCR assay. Sourced from immuneACCESS, this table was stored by TCRdb with only in-frame sequences that have V and J called. A share of the clones is absent; for the studies checked, an unresolved V gene accounts for under half, and the remainder has no known explanation. Present in this sample are 35,000 to 50,000 clones, over 60% of which were seen just once. The leading ten clones occupy roughly 14% of the sample. Sample time point, as interpreted from the label and publication: 12 months on ibrutinib. Sequenced material: PBMCs, taken after 12 months of ibrutinib treatment. Receptor source: a human donor with chronic lymphocytic leukemia.

A few counts support this clone. V gene TRBV19 combines with J gene TRBJ1-1; maybe TRBD1 (5 bases). The CDR3 totals 16 residues. Trimming removed 7 bases from V and 1 base from J, with 19 bases in between. Germline loops: CDR1 LNHDA, CDR2 SQIVND (reference sequence). In nucleotides, the CDR3 is TGTGCCAGTATTCCCGCATGGGGCATTAAGAACACTGAAGCTTTCTTT. This codes for CASIPAWGIKNTEAFF. Drawing the rest from reference TRBV19 and TRBJ1-1, the complete variable domain is DGGITQSPKYLFRKEGQNVTLSCEQNLNHDAMYWYRQDPGQGLRLIYYSQIVNDFQKGDIAEGYSVSREKKESFPLTVTSAQKNPTAFYLCASIPAWGIKNTEAFFGQGTRLTVV.

This chain links TRBV29-1 with TRBJ2-5; 9 nucleotides align to TRBD1. Trimming removed 6 bases from V and 5 bases from J; junction bases left unmatched: 4. Germline assignment: CDR1 SQVTM and CDR2 ANQGSEA. The CDR3 totals 12 residues. Here the CDR3 DNA reads TGCAGCGTACAGGGGGCAGGGGAGACCCAGTACTTC. This translates into CSVQGAGETQYF.

In its sample, this clone was seen once. J is TRBJ1-1 and V is TRBV30, with TRBD1 as a possible D gene (5 bases). There are 10 residues in the CDR3. Trimming took 5 bases from V and 4 from J, leaving 5 bases between them. Germline CDR1 and CDR2: GTSNPN and SVGIG (reference sequence). This CDR3 is CAWGGTEAFF. The CDR3, as DNA: TGTGCCTGGGGGGGCACTGAAGCTTTCTTT. Variable domain in full (rest from reference TRBV30 and TRBJ1-1): SQTIHQWPATLVQPVGSPLSLECTVEGTSNPNLYWYRQAAGRGLQLLFYSVGIGQISSEVPQNLSASRPQDRQFILSSKKLLLSDSGFYLCAWGGTEAFFGQGTRLTVV.

The J gene is TRBJ2-7, the V gene TRBV27, with 9 bases lining up with TRBD1. Germline V gives CDR1 MNHEY, CDR2 SMNVEV (reference sequence). The CDR3 has 16 residues. J gave up 2 bases and V 4 bases, and 9 bases lay outside the gene matches. The DNA for the CDR3 is TGTGCCAGCAGTTCACGCCCCGGGACAGGGACCTACGAGCAGTACTTC. It codes for CASSSRPGTGTYEQYF.

This clone was recorded once. V is TRBV20-1 and J is TRBJ2-1, with D hard to call. Between the trimmed V and J ends, which lost 7 bases and 5 bases, there was a span of 6 bases. The CDR3 runs to 10 residues. Per the germline V gene, CDR1 is DFQATT and CDR2 is SNEGSKA (reference sequence). CDR3 in DNA: TGCAGTGTTTCTCACAATGAGCAGTTCTTC. Translated, it gives CSVSHNEQFF.

Only a few counts were recorded for this clone. The DNA of the CDR3 is TGTGCCAGCAGCAAAGCGAACCTTCAGGGGTTGGGGACTGAAGCTTTCTTT. The encoded protein is CASSKANLQGLGTEAFF. The chain couples TRBV21-1 to TRBJ1-1; the table names TRBD1, a call not compared with the DNA. TRBV21-1 is shown as a pseudogene. The CDR3 covers 17 residues.

V is TRBV5-1 and J is TRBJ2-6, with TRBD1 as a possible D gene (6 bases). CDR3 length equals 15 residues. The ends were cut back, 2 bases at V and 3 bases at J, with 9 bases in the middle. Germline V gene data show CDR1 as SGHRS and CDR2 as YFSETQ. The CDR3 loop is CASSLQGNGANVLTF. CDR3 DNA: TGCGCCAGCAGCTTACAGGGTAATGGGGCCAACGTCCTGACTTTC.

V usage is TRBV15 and J usage is TRBJ2-3; the D call may be TRBD1 or TRBD2 (5 bases each). The CDR3 is made up of 18 amino acids. Trimming shortened V by 1 base and J by 3 bases, and 20 bases separated the two germline ends. Germline V CDR1 and CDR2: LNHNV, YYDKDF (reference sequence). The CDR3 loop reads CATSRGGISLRLTDTQYF. The CDR3 nucleotides read TGTGCCACCAGCAGAGGGGGGATTTCCCTCCGCCTGACAGATACGCAGTATTTT.

The J gene is TRBJ2-5, the V gene TRBV29-1; D gene unclear. Trimming left V 1 base short and J 4 bases short, with 4 bases between. Per germline, CDR1 SQVTM and CDR2 ANQGSEA. The length of the CDR3 is 11 residues. The CDR3 loop is CSVEGAETQYF. The CDR3 DNA sequence: TGCAGCGTTGAAGGGGCAGAGACCCAGTACTTC. Looking up the rest from reference TRBV29-1 and TRBJ2-5 gives the full variable domain: SAVISQKPSRDICQRGTSLTIQCQVDSQVTMMFWYRQQPGQSLTLIATANQGSEATYESGFVIDKFPISRPNLTFSTLTVSNMSPEDSSIYLCSVEGAETQYFGPGTRLLVL.

The genes are TRBV4-2 and TRBJ1-1, with 12 bases aligning to TRBD1. The germline V gene encodes CDR1 LGHNA and CDR2 YNFKEQ. Unmatched junction bases numbered 10, after V lost 2 bases and J lost 3 bases. This CDR3 region has 18 residues. CDR3 sequence: CASSQPPGQGAGDTEAFF. As DNA, the CDR3 is TGTGCCAGCAGCCAACCACCGGGACAGGGGGCAGGCGACACTGAAGCTTTCTTT.

J is TRBJ1-4 and V is TRBV5-1; weak D call: TRBD1 (5 bases). The CDR3 is made up of 15 amino acids. From germline, CDR1 is SGHRS and CDR2 YFSETQ. The V and J ends lost 4 bases and 7 bases respectively, with 17 bases between them. The CDR3 bases are TGCGCCAGCAGCCCGCATGGCGGGGGGAGTGAAAAACTGTTTTTT. This codes for CASSPHGGGSEKLFF.

The chain has TRBV11-1 and TRBJ1-2; TRBD1 matches 8 bases. This CDR3 has 19 residues. V lost 5 bases, J lost 2 bases, and 19 bases stayed unmatched. The germline V gene has CDR1 SGHAT and CDR2 FQDESV (reference sequence). CDR3 DNA sequence: TGTGCCAGCAGCCCCCGCCTCGGACAGGGAGGTTCTGCAAACTATGGCTACACCTTC. Translating it yields CASSPRLGQGGSANYGYTF.

This clone has a handful of counts. The chain is built from TRBV30 and TRBJ2-5, with D unresolved. Germline V gene lookup returns CDR1 GTSNPN and CDR2 SVGIG (reference sequence). CDR3 size: 13 residues. Trimming pared 3 bases from V and 6 bases from J, leaving 14 bases between. The CDR3 region is CAWSEDPSKTQYF. The CDR3 DNA follows: TGTGCCTGGAGCGAGGACCCTTCTAAGACCCAGTACTTC.

The DNA for the CDR3 is TGTGCCAGCAGTTTGGTATCAGCTGCAACTAATGAAAAACTGTTTTTT. Its translation: CASSLVSAATNEKLFF. V is TRBV27 and J is TRBJ1-4; D uncertain. The length of the CDR3 is 16 residues. The germline CDR1 and CDR2 sequences are MNHEY and SMNVEV (reference sequence). Trimming removed 3 bases at V and 0 bases at J, with 11 bases between.

The chain couples TRBV4-2 to TRBJ1-1, with D possibly matching TRBD1 (5 bases). The CDR3 is 14 amino acids. CDR1 and CDR2 from the germline V gene are LGHNA and YNFKEQ. Trimming left V 2 bases short and J 2 bases short, with 9 bases between. This CDR3 reads CASSQTGENTEAFF. In DNA, the CDR3 is TGTGCCAGCAGCCAAACAGGTGAAAACACTGAAGCTTTCTTT.

There are a few counts of this clone. The V and J genes are TRBV2 and TRBJ2-5; a possible D gene is TRBD2 (6 bases). V lost 0 bases, J lost 5 bases, and 13 bases lay in between. This CDR3 has 15 amino acids. CDR1 is SNHLY, CDR2 FYNNEI, per germline. Here the CDR3 reads CASSEARGERETQYF. The CDR3 DNA reads TGTGCCAGCAGTGAAGCGCGGGGAGAGAGGGAGACCCAGTACTTC. Variable domain in full (rest from reference TRBV2 and TRBJ2-5): EPEVTQTPSHQVTQMGQEVILRCVPISNHLYFYWYRQILGQKVEFLVSFYNNEISEKSEIFDDQFSVERPDGSNFTLKIRSTKLEDSAMYFCASSEARGERETQYFGPGTRLLVL.

The chain has TRBV28 and TRBJ2-6, with 7 bases fitting TRBD1. This CDR3 contains 17 residues. V lost 0 bases to trimming and J lost 2 bases; unmatched junction nucleotides: 4. Germline values: CDR1 MDHEN, CDR2 SYDVKM. The CDR3 DNA reads as TGTGCCAGCAGTTTATGGACAGGGATCCCTGGGGCCAACGTCCTGACTTTC. The encoded protein is CASSLWTGIPGANVLTF.

This clone was counted between two and nine times. The chain joins TRBV25-1 to TRBJ2-7; a possible D gene is TRBD1 (7 bases). CDR3 length: 14 residues. V lost 2 bases and J 6 bases, leaving 14 bases between the germline ends. Per germline, CDR1 MGHDK and CDR2 SYGVNS. The CDR3 nucleotides read TGTGCCAGCAGTGAAGAGGAGGGGGCCGGCGAGCAGTACTTC. Amino acid sequence: CASSEEEGAGEQYF.

This clone was counted between two and nine times. The genes are TRBV19 and TRBJ2-7, with 7 positions matching TRBD1. V trimming: 3 bases; J trimming: 7 bases; junction bases outside the gene matches: 15. Germline loops: CDR1 LNHDA, CDR2 SQIVND (reference sequence). CDR3 length: 16 residues. The CDR3 region has the DNA TGTGCCAGTAGTATGGCCGAGGGGGCTCCTCCTAGGGAGCAGTACTTC. Protein sequence: CASSMAEGAPPREQYF.

The V and J genes are TRBV7-9 and TRBJ2-1, with no clear D. The CDR3 is made up of 13 amino acids. Germline V gene data show CDR1 as SEHNR and CDR2 as FQNEAQ (reference sequence). V lost 7 bases to trimming and J lost 8 bases, with 15 bases between them. The CDR3 DNA is TGTGCCAGCAAAATTGACGCGATGGATGAGCAGTTCTTC. Protein: CASKIDAMDEQFF.

J is TRBJ2-1 and V is TRBV19, with 11 bases aligning to TRBD2. With V trimmed by 1 base and J by 6 bases, 8 bases remained unmatched. Per germline, CDR1 LNHDA and CDR2 SQIVND (reference sequence). The CDR3 contains 17 residues. The CDR3 reads CASSIASASGRTNEQFF. In DNA form, the CDR3 reads TGTGCCAGTAGTATAGCTTCCGCTAGCGGGAGGACCAATGAGCAGTTCTTC.

J is TRBJ2-7 and V is TRBV5-4; maybe TRBD2 (5 bases). Germline V gene sequence: CDR1 SGHNT, CDR2 YYREEE (reference sequence). The CDR3 spans 15 residues. Trimming shortened V by 0 bases and J by 3 bases, and 13 bases separated the two germline ends. The CDR3 DNA follows: TGTGCCAGCAGCTTGGCCTCGGGGTCCAACTACGAGCAGTACTTC. It yields the protein CASSLASGSNYEQYF.

The chain joins TRBV18 to TRBJ2-5; tentative D call: TRBD2 (6 bases). V was trimmed by 8 bases and J by 4 bases, leaving 17 bases between them. Germline V lookup: CDR1 KGHSH, CDR2 LQKENI. CDR3 length equals 14 residues. The CDR3 nucleotides are TGTGCCAGCGCCTACTCCGGGAGAGGAGAGACCCAGTACTTC. The encoded protein is CASAYSGRGETQYF.

The chain joins TRBV18 to TRBJ2-3; TRBD2 is a possible D gene (5 bases). The V end lost 3 bases, the J end lost 2 bases, and 12 bases lay between the germline ends. CDR3 length equals 15 residues. The germline CDR1 and CDR2 sequences are KGHSH and LQKENI. DNA of the CDR3: TGTGCCAGCTCACCTTCGAGGGCTAACACAGATACGCAGTATTTT. Protein: CASSPSRANTDTQYF. Based on the CDR3 plus reference TRBV18 and TRBJ2-3, the full variable domain is NAGVMQNPRHLVRRRGQEARLRCSPMKGHSHVYWYRQLPEEGLKFMVYLQKENIIDESGMPKERFSAEFPKEGPSILRIQQVVRGDSAAYFCASSPSRANTDTQYFGPGTRLTVL.

J is TRBJ1-3 and V is TRBV19; D possibly corresponds to TRBD1 (5 bases). Germline V CDR1 and CDR2: LNHDA, SQIVND (reference sequence). The V gene lost 1 base and the J gene lost 2 bases, with 6 bases spanning the gap. The CDR3 loop spans 14 amino acids. CDR3 DNA sequence: TGTGCCAGTAGTATAGGGGGCACTGGAAACACCATATATTTT. As protein: CASSIGGTGNTIYF.

This clone was recorded a few times. This chain uses TRBV28 with TRBJ1-4; 10 positions match TRBD1. CDR3 length: 14 residues. The V gene's germline CDR1 is MDHEN and CDR2 SYDVKM. After removal of 7 bases from V and 7 bases from J, the junction contained 6 bases not matched to a gene. The DNA of the CDR3 is TGTGCCAGCACTCCGGGACAGGGGCCTGAAAAACTGTTTTTT. This sequence encodes CASTPGQGPEKLFF. Filled out from reference TRBV28 and TRBJ1-4, the complete variable domain reads DVKVTQSSRYLVKRTGEKVFLECVQDMDHENMFWYRQDPGLGLRLIYFSYDVKMKEKGDIPEGYSVSREKKERFSLILESASTNQTSMYLCASTPGQGPEKLFFGSGTQLSVL.

The rearrangement uses TRBV5-1 and TRBJ1-1; maybe TRBD1 (6 bases). CDR1 SGHRS and CDR2 YFSETQ come from the germline V gene. This CDR3 spans 14 amino acids. The V end was cut by 0 bases, the J end by 5 bases, with 11 bases between. CDR3 sequence: CASSLDRGQTEAFF. In DNA form, the CDR3 reads TGCGCCAGCAGCTTGGATCGGGGGCAAACTGAAGCTTTCTTT.

The chain links TRBV11-2 to TRBJ1-5; D ambiguous. CDR3 length: 15 amino acids. Germline V gene lookup returns CDR1 SGHAT and CDR2 FQNNGV. Trimming took 0 bases from V and 0 from J, leaving 6 bases between them. The CDR3 sequence: CASSLEKGSNQPQHF. The CDR3 DNA follows: TGTGCCAGCAGCTTAGAAAAGGGTAGCAATCAGCCCCAGCATTTT.

This clone was observed once. V usage is TRBV30 and J usage is TRBJ1-4; no firm D call. The CDR3 totals 15 residues. The V gene's germline CDR1 is GTSNPN and CDR2 SVGIG (reference sequence). The germline V and J ends were trimmed by 0 bases and 6 bases, with 14 bases remaining between them. CDR3 region: CAWSVRGRVDEKLFF. The CDR3 DNA reads as TGTGCCTGGAGTGTACGAGGAAGGGTCGATGAAAAACTGTTTTTT.

This clone was counted between two and nine times. The rearrangement links TRBV2 to TRBJ1-2, with D maybe TRBD1 (5 bases). V was cut by 6 bases and J by 7 bases, with 18 bases left in between. This CDR3 has 14 residues. From germline, CDR1 is SNHLY and CDR2 FYNNEI. The CDR3: CASSLNKDTRGYTF. As DNA, the CDR3 is TGTGCCAGCAGCCTGAATAAGGACACTCGTGGCTACACCTTC.

The J gene is TRBJ2-7, the V gene TRBV5-1; D is unresolved. V gave up 4 bases and J gave up 3 bases, with 5 bases separating them. This CDR3 region has 11 residues. CDR1 is SGHRS and CDR2 is YFSETQ in the germline V gene. CDR3 bases: TGCGCCAGCAGCAGGAACTACGAGCAGTACTTC. This codes for CASSRNYEQYF.

This rearrangement joins TRBV13 to TRBJ2-7; D is uncertain. The ends were cut back, 1 base at V and 6 bases at J, with 7 bases in the middle. The germline V gene has CDR1 PRHDT and CDR2 FYEKMQ (reference sequence). This CDR3 spans 12 amino acids. The CDR3 sequence is CASSLVTGEQYF. Written as DNA, the CDR3 is TGTGCCAGCAGCTTAGTTACTGGCGAGCAGTACTTC.